This entry lists 16 T cell receptor beta chains sequenced from one sample in a study of post-analysis software for immune sequencing data. Whole-study findings and limits: TRBV5-6, TRBV5-1 and TRBV20-1 were among several TRBV segments more frequent in patients than controls.

These receptors have no identified antigens. Unique molecular identifiers featured in each of the TCR beta cDNA libraries. TCRdb reprocessed the PCR reads with MiXCR, giving one entry per CDR3 protein. The repertoire consists of a few hundred thousand distinct CDR3 sequences, with around a third occurring once and the leading ten covering 4.5% to 7.5%. The material sequenced was blood. The source is a girl younger than 18 with multiple sclerosis.

This clonotype was seen a handful of times. This chain connects TRBV28 to TRBJ2-1, with TRBD2 matching 12 bases. Per the germline V gene, CDR1 is MDHEN and CDR2 is SYDVKM. Trimming removed 1 base from V and 0 bases from J; junction bases left unmatched: 1. The CDR3 contains 17 residues. The CDR3 here is CASSLSTSGSSYNEQFF. The CDR3 bases are TGTGCCAGCAGTTTATCGACTAGCGGGAGCTCCTACAATGAGCAGTTCTTC.

This clonotype is a singleton in its sample. CDR3 in DNA: TGTGCCAGCGGAGCACACACTGAAGCTTTCTTT. Its translation: CASGAHTEAFF. This rearrangement joins TRBV6-1 to TRBJ1-1; no definite D call. The V gene lost 8 bases and the J gene lost 3 bases, with 7 bases spanning the gap. Germline V CDR1 and CDR2: MNHNS, SASEGT. This CDR3 is 11 amino acids long.

This clonotype was detected a few times. The chain has TRBV7-9 and TRBJ2-3, with TRBD2 as a possible D gene (5 bases). The CDR3 length is 15 residues. CDR1 is SEHNR and CDR2 is FQNEAQ in the germline V gene (reference sequence). Trimming stripped 2 bases from V and 4 bases from J, with 13 bases between. The DNA for the CDR3 is TGTGCCAGCAGCTTATTCATGGCGGAGGCAGATACGCAGTATTTT. It specifies CASSLFMAEADTQYF.

V usage is TRBV5-1 and J usage is TRBJ1-6; 10 bases line up with TRBD1. The trim removed 0 bases at V and 8 bases at J, leaving 5 bases unmatched. The CDR3 runs to 16 residues. Germline CDR1 is SGHRS and CDR2 is YFSETQ. The CDR3 sequence: CASSLGAGTGDSPLHF. The CDR3 nucleotides are TGCGCCAGCAGCTTGGGCGCCGGGACAGGGGATTCACCCCTCCACTTT. The variable domain in full, completed from reference TRBV5-1 and TRBJ1-6, reads KAGVTQTPRYLIKTRGQQVTLSCSPISGHRSVSWYQQTPGQGLQFLFEYFSETQRNKGNFPGRFSGRQFSNSRSEMNVSTLELGDSALYLCASSLGAGTGDSPLHFGNGTRLTVT.

As concerns this clonotype: One junction end disagrees with the germline gene, perhaps due to a read error. This chain links TRBV5-1 with TRBJ2-7; 8 bases align to TRBD1. CDR3 length: 16 amino acids. Germline V gives CDR1 SGHRS, CDR2 YFSETQ. This CDR3 reads CTSSLAPTGESYEQYF. CDR3 DNA sequence: TGCACCAGCAGCTTGGCCCCGACAGGGGAATCCTACGAGCAGTACTTC. The complete variable domain, with remaining parts taken from reference TRBV5-1 and TRBJ2-7, reads KAGVTQTPRYLIKTRGQQVTLSCSPISGHRSVSWYQQTPGQGLQFLFEYFSETQRNKGNFPGRFSGRQFSNSRSEMNVSTLELGDSALYLCTSSLAPTGESYEQYFGPGTRLTVT.

The chain carries TRBV5-1 and TRBJ2-7, with 12 bases aligning to TRBD1. The V and J ends lost 2 bases and 10 bases, in that order; junction bases with no gene match: 10. Germline values: CDR1 SGHRS, CDR2 YFSETQ. The CDR3 covers 15 residues. CDR3 residues: CASSFGTGGAEAQYF. DNA of the CDR3: TGCGCCAGCAGCTTTGGGACAGGGGGCGCGGAGGCCCAGTACTTC.

This clonotype was detected only a few times. The V and J genes are TRBV5-1 and TRBJ2-3; 7 bases agree with TRBD1. The CDR3 is 16 residues long. Per germline, CDR1 SGHRS and CDR2 YFSETQ. V lost 0 bases to trimming and J lost 0 bases; unmatched junction nucleotides: 4. CDR3 protein: CASSLVGTASTDTQYF. CDR3 in DNA: TGCGCCAGCAGCTTGGTTGGGACAGCTAGCACAGATACGCAGTATTTT.

This chain joins TRBV5-4 and TRBJ1-2; 12 bases are shared with TRBD1. V shed 4 bases, J shed 4 bases, and the junction held 8 bases outside the gene matches. CDR3 length: 16 residues. Per germline, CDR1 SGHNT and CDR2 YYREEE (reference sequence). As DNA, the CDR3 is TGTGCCAGCAGCGCCGCCGGGACAGGGGGCGGCTATGGCTACACCTTC. Encoded protein: CASSAAGTGGGYGYTF.

This clonotype is a singleton in its sample. V usage is TRBV6-6 and J usage is TRBJ2-5, with D unresolved. CDR3 length: 15 amino acids. The germline CDR1 and CDR2 sequences are MNHNY and SVGAGI (reference sequence). V gave up 6 bases and J gave up 9 bases, with 23 bases separating them. The CDR3 region is CASRPPSGRDEAQYF. CDR3 DNA: TGTGCCAGCAGGCCGCCATCGGGCCGAGATGAGGCCCAGTACTTC.

The gene calls are TRBV7-3 and TRBJ2-5; TRBD2 might be the D (5 bases). The V gene's germline CDR1 is SGHTA and CDR2 FQGTGA. Trimming removed 1 base at V and 11 bases at J, with 20 bases between. The CDR3 extends over 15 amino acids. The CDR3 sequence is CASSLRGSLYNEQYF. The DNA for the CDR3 is TGTGCCAGCAGCTTAAGAGGGTCCCTCTACAATGAGCAGTACTTC. Full variable domain (outside the CDR3, taken from reference TRBV7-3 and TRBJ2-5): GAGVSQTPSNKVTEKGKYVELRCDPISGHTALYWYRQSLGQGPEFLIYFQGTGAADDSGLPNDRFFAVRPEGSVSTLKIQRTERGDSAVYLCASSLRGSLYNEQYFGPGTRLLVL.

This clonotype was recorded at least ten times. This chain links TRBV29-1 with TRBJ2-1, with D possibly TRBD2 on 6 matching bases. The length of the CDR3 is 15 residues. Looked up from germline, CDR1 is SQVTM and CDR2 is ANQGSEA. V lost 3 bases and J lost 5, with 17 bases in between. CDR3 in amino acids: CSVDPRDSGHNEQFF. In DNA form, the CDR3 reads TGCAGCGTTGACCCCCGGGACTCTGGCCACAATGAGCAGTTCTTC.

This clonotype has just a few counts. V usage is TRBV11-2 and J usage is TRBJ1-2; D not certain. Germline values: CDR1 SGHAT, CDR2 FQNNGV. This CDR3 is built from 12 residues. Trimming removed 6 bases at V and 6 bases at J, with 11 bases between. CDR3 amino acids: CASSLGWDGYTF. CDR3 in DNA: TGTGCCAGCAGTCTAGGGTGGGATGGCTACACCTTC.

This clonotype was recorded once. The chain links TRBV7-9 to TRBJ2-5; D is unclear. The CDR3 length is 13 residues. Trimming took 3 bases from V and 5 from J, leaving 10 bases between them. CDR1 and CDR2 (germline): SEHNR, FQNEAQ (reference sequence). In DNA, the CDR3 is TGTGCCAGCAGCTTCAGCCTAGTGGAGACCCAGTACTTC. Its translation: CASSFSLVETQYF.

This clonotype was counted between two and nine times. V and J are TRBV9 and TRBJ2-3; TRBD2 matches at 12 bases. The CDR3 contains 16 residues. CDR1 is SGDLS, CDR2 YYNGEE, per germline. V shed 0 bases, J shed 7 bases, and the junction held 6 bases outside the gene matches. CDR3 protein: CASSVDPSGGAYTQYF. CDR3 nucleotide sequence: TGTGCCAGCAGCGTAGACCCTAGCGGGGGGGCTTATACGCAGTATTTT.

V usage is TRBV6-5 and J usage is TRBJ2-1; TRBD2 matches 11 bases. Trimming at V came to 6 bases and at J to 4 bases, leaving 5 bases not matched to a gene. Germline CDR1 is MNHEY and CDR2 is SVGAGI. The CDR3 loop spans 15 amino acids. The CDR3: CASSSLAGVYNEQFF. DNA for the CDR3: TGTGCCAGCAGCTCACTAGCGGGGGTATACAATGAGCAGTTCTTC.

At least ten counts were recorded for this clonotype. CDR3 sequence reads: CASSQWIDSGEQFF. The CDR3 region has the DNA TGCGCCAGCAGCCAATGGATCGATTCGGGTGAGCAGTTCTTC. The chain has TRBV4-1 and TRBJ2-1, with D unresolved. V lost 2 bases, J lost 9 bases, and 14 bases lay in between. Germline V lookup: CDR1 MGHRA, CDR2 YSYEKL. The CDR3 extends over 14 amino acids.